The 4 T cell receptor beta chains given below trace back to one sample, sequenced in a study of CD8 T cells in ankylosing spondylitis. TCRdb reprocessed the 5' RACE reads via MiXCR and lists one record per CDR3 protein. The table includes fewer than 200,000 distinct CDR3 sequences, 15% to 20% detected once. Sequencing used blood, either unsorted or a sorted T cell fraction (not recorded which). The receptor set was obtained from a male donor with ankylosing spondylitis or in good health (not recorded which).

V gene TRBV7-2 combines with J gene TRBJ1-6, with D unclear. The CDR3 loop spans 11 amino acids. Trimming stripped 5 bases from V and 8 bases from J, with 4 bases between. Per germline, CDR1 SGHTA and CDR2 FQGNSA. The CDR3 loop is CASSRDSPLHF. The CDR3 DNA reads TGTGCCAGCAGCCGGGATTCACCCCTCCACTTT.

The sample holds many counts of this clonotype. In nucleotides, the CDR3 is TGCGCCAGCAGCTTGGTCGCATTGACAGGGCTCTACCCTGAAGCTTTCTTT. It is translated as CASSLVALTGLYPEAFF. This sequence joins TRBV5-1 and TRBJ1-1; the match to TRBD1 covers 7 bases. CDR1 is SGHRS and CDR2 is YFSETQ in the germline V gene. The CDR3 contains 17 residues. J lost 6 bases, V lost 0 bases, and 14 bases had no gene match.

At least ten counts were recorded for this clonotype. V gene TRBV20-1 combines with J gene TRBJ2-1; 13 bases fit TRBD2. The CDR3 is 14 residues long. Germline V gives CDR1 DFQATT, CDR2 SNEGSKA (reference sequence). V shed 6 bases and J 7 bases; nucleotides not matched to a gene: 6. This CDR3 is CSAMRTSGGNEQFF. Here the CDR3 DNA reads TGCAGTGCGATGAGGACTAGCGGGGGAAATGAGCAGTTCTTC.

CDR3 in amino acids: CASSLGGKAGELFF. CDR3 nucleotides: TGTGCCAGCAGCCTTGGGGGGAAAGCCGGGGAGCTGTTTTTT. The genes are TRBV7-2 and TRBJ2-2, with D tentatively TRBD2 (6 bases). Germline V gene data show CDR1 as SGHTA and CDR2 as FQGNSA. The CDR3 runs to 14 residues. V was trimmed by 5 bases and J by 6 bases, leaving 13 bases between them.